Described below is a single T cell receptor beta chain sequence and its context. This sample was included in a study of shared clonotypes between healthy human individuals. Germline-derived CDR1 and CDR2 are MNHNY and SVGAGI (reference sequence). Trimming shortened V by 8 bases and J by 8 bases, and 15 bases separated the two germline ends. This CDR3 is 13 amino acids long. There were only Caucasian adults among the donors, and all lived in Nashville, Tennessee. Naive CD45RA+ and memory CD45RA-negative subsets were split from CD4+ cells. Sequenced by immunoSEQ multiplex PCR; TCRdb stores in-frame clones only, minus some. The sample lists 640,000 or so clones; about two thirds were seen once.

Sequencing was performed on memory CD4+ T cells sorted from blood. Noted subset: CD45RA-negative fraction. This chain links TRBV6-6 with TRBJ1-4; D not certain. The origin of this receptor is a woman aged 25 to 39 in good health. The CDR3 sequence is CASSRSVREKLFF. The CDR3 region has the DNA TGTGCCAGCTCCCGGTCAGTCCGGGAAAAACTGTTTTTT.